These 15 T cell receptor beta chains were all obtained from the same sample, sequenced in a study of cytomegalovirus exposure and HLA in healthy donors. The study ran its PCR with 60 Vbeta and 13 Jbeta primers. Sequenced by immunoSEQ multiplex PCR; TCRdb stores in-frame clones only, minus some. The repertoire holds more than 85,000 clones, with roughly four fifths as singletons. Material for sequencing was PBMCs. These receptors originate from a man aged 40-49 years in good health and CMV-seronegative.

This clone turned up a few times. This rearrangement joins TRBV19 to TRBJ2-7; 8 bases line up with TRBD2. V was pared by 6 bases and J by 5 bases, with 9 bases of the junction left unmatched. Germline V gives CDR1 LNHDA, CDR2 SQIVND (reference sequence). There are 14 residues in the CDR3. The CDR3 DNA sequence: TGTGCCAGTAGGGGCGGGAGGATCGTCGACGAGCAGTACTTC. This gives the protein CASRGGRIVDEQYF.

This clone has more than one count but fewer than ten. CDR3 in DNA: TGCGCCAGCAGCTTGCGGACCGGGACAGGCCTTAACTATGGCTACACCTTC. Translating it yields CASSLRTGTGLNYGYTF. The J gene is TRBJ1-2, the V gene TRBV5-1; 8 bases match TRBD1. With 1 base clipped from V and 1 base from J, the junction kept 9 bases outside the gene matches. The CDR3 is made up of 17 amino acids. Germline-derived CDR1 and CDR2 are SGHRS and YFSETQ.

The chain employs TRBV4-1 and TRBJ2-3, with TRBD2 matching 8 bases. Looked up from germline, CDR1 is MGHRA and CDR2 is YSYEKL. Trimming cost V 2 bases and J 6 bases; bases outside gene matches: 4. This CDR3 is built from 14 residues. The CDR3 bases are TGCGCCAGCAGCCAACCCGGGAGGGCCGATACGCAGTATTTT. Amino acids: CASSQPGRADTQYF.

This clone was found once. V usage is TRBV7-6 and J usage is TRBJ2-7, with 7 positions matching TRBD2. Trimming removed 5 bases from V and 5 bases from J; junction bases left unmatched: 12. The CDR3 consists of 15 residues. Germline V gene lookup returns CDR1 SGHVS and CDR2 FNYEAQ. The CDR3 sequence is CASSPRRREGDEQYF. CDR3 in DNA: TGTGCCAGCAGCCCACGCCGCAGGGAGGGCGACGAGCAGTACTTC.

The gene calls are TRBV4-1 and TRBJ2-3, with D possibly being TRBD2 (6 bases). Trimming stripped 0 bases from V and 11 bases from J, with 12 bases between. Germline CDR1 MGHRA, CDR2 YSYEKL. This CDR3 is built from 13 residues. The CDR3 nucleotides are TGCGCCAGCAGCCAAGATGGTAGGAGGGAGCAGTATTTT. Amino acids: CASSQDGRREQYF.

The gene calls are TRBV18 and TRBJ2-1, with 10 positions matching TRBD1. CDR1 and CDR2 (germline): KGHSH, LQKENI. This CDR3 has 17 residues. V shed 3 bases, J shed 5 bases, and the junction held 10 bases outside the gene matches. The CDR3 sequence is CASSPGGTGVIHNEQFF. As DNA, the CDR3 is TGTGCCAGCTCACCGGGTGGGACAGGGGTCATCCACAATGAGCAGTTCTTC.

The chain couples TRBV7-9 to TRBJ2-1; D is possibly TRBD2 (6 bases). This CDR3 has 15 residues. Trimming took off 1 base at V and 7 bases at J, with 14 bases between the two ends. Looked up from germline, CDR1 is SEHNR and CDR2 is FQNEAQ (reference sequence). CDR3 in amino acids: CASSLVMKTSNEQFF. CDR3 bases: TGTGCCAGCAGCTTAGTAATGAAGACTAGTAATGAGCAGTTCTTC. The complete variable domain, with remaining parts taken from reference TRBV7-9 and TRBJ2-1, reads DTGVSQNPRHKITKRGQNVTFRCDPISEHNRLYWYRQTLGQGPEFLTYFQNEAQLEKSRLLSDRFSAERPKGSFSTLEIQRTEQGDSAMYLCASSLVMKTSNEQFFGPGTRLTVL.

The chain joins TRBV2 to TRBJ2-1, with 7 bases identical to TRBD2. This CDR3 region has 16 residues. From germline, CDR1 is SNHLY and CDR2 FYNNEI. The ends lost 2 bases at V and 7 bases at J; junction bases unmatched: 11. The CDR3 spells CASSELGGMARNEQFF. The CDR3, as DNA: TGTGCCAGCAGTGAATTGGGGGGGATGGCTCGTAATGAGCAGTTCTTC.

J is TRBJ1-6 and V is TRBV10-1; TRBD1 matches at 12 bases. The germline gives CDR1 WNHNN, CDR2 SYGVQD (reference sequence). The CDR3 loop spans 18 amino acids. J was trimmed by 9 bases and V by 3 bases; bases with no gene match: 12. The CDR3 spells CASSERTGTGGACSPLHF. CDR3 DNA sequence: TGCGCCAGCAGTGAAAGAACGGGGACAGGGGGCGCATGTTCACCCCTCCACTTT.

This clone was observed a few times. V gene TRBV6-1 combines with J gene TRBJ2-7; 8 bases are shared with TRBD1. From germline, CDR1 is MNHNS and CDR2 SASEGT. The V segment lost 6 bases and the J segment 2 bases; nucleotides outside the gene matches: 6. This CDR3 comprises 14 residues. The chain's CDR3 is CASSVGQEAYEQYF. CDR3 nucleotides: TGTGCCAGCAGCGTGGGACAGGAGGCCTACGAGCAGTACTTC.

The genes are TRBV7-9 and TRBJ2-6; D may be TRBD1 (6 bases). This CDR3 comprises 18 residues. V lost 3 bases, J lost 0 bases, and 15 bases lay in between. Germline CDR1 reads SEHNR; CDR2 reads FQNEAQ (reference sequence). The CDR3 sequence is CASSFPGQGDSGANVLTF. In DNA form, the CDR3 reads TGTGCCAGCAGCTTTCCGGGACAAGGGGACTCTGGGGCCAACGTCCTGACTTTC.

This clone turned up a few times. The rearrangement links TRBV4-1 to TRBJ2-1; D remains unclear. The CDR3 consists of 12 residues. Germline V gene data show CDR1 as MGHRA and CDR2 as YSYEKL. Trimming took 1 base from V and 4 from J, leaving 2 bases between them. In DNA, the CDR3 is TGCGCCAGCAGCCAAGTATACAATGAGCAGTTCTTC. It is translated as CASSQVYNEQFF.

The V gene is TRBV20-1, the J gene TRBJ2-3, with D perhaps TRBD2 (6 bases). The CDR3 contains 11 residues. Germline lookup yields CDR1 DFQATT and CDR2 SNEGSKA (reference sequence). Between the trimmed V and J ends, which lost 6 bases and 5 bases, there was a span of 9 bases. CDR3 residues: CSAWGVDTQYF. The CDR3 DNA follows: TGCAGTGCATGGGGGGTAGATACGCAGTATTTT.

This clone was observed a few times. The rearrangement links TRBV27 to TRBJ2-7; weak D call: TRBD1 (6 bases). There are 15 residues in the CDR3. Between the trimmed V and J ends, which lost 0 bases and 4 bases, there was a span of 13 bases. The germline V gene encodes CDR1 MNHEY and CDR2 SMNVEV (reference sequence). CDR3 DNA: TGTGCCAGCAGTTTATCAAGGGGGAGTGGGTACGAGCAGTACTTC. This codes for CASSLSRGSGYEQYF.

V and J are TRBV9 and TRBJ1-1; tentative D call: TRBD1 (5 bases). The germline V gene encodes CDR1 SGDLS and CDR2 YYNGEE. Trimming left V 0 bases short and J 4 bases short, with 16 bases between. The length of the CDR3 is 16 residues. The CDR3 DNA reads TGTGCCAGCAGCGTAGGGGGTAGGGGCGCAGGCACTGAAGCTTTCTTT. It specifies CASSVGGRGAGTEAFF.